The 15 T cell receptor beta chains below come from one sample, sequenced in a study of cytomegalovirus exposure and HLA in healthy donors. 60 Vbeta and 13 Jbeta primers were used in PCR. TCRdb's table, derived via immunoSEQ multiplex PCR, lists solely in-frame clones and lacks some. Of about 170,000 clones listed, under 75% are singletons. Material for sequencing was PBMCs. These receptors all come from a man aged 35-49 years in good health and CMV-seropositive.

This clone was detected a few times. V is TRBV6-5 and J is TRBJ1-5; D ambiguous. The CDR3 is made up of 12 amino acids. The germline gives CDR1 MNHEY, CDR2 SVGAGI. The V gene lost 2 bases and the J gene lost 7 bases, with 6 bases spanning the gap. CDR3 protein: CASSYPGQPQHF. CDR3 sequence (DNA): TGTGCCAGCAGTTACCCAGGACAGCCCCAGCATTTT.

The J gene is TRBJ1-5, the V gene TRBV19; D is ambiguous. The germline V gene encodes CDR1 LNHDA and CDR2 SQIVND (reference sequence). V gave up 3 bases and J gave up 7 bases, with 16 bases separating them. The length of the CDR3 is 15 residues. CDR3 nucleotides: TGTGCCAGTAGTATGCGGCTTTCACTCACCCAGCCCCAGCATTTT. This encodes CASSMRLSLTQPQHF.

This chain joins TRBV4-2 and TRBJ1-4; 8 bases match TRBD1. The CDR3 is 14 residues long. Germline V gives CDR1 LGHNA, CDR2 YNFKEQ. Trimming took 1 base from V and 7 from J; bases not matched to a gene: 2. The CDR3 spells CASSQGQGAEKLFF. For the CDR3, the DNA is TGTGCCAGCAGCCAAGGGCAGGGGGCTGAAAAACTGTTTTTT.

V gene TRBV6-5 combines with J gene TRBJ1-2, with D possibly matching TRBD1 (6 bases). From germline, CDR1 is MNHEY and CDR2 SVGAGI. Trimming pared 3 bases from V and 2 bases from J, leaving 10 bases between. CDR3 length: 14 residues. The CDR3 spells CASSYSTGNYGYTF. In nucleotides, the CDR3 is TGTGCCAGCAGTTATTCCACAGGGAACTATGGCTACACCTTC.

The chain is built from TRBV7-9 and TRBJ1-3; D perhaps matches TRBD1 (5 bases). Trimming took 2 bases from V and 0 from J, leaving 11 bases between them. There are 16 residues in the CDR3. CDR1 and CDR2 (germline): SEHNR, FQNEAQ (reference sequence). CDR3 amino acids: CASSLIAGLSGNTIYF. DNA for the CDR3: TGTGCCAGCAGCTTAATTGCGGGACTCTCTGGAAACACCATATATTTT.

The chain joins TRBV4-2 to TRBJ1-4, with D possibly being TRBD1 (5 bases). The V and J ends lost 1 base and 4 bases respectively, with 16 bases between them. Germline values: CDR1 LGHNA, CDR2 YNFKEQ. The CDR3 is made up of 17 amino acids. The CDR3: CASSQVRAGGLNEKLFF. DNA of the CDR3: TGTGCCAGCAGCCAAGTGCGGGCGGGGGGACTTAATGAAAAACTGTTTTTT.

This chain uses TRBV25-1 with TRBJ1-2, with D uncertain. This CDR3 contains 12 residues. Germline CDR1 reads MGHDK; CDR2 reads SYGVNS. The germline V and J ends were trimmed by 2 bases and 7 bases, with 8 bases remaining between them. CDR3: CASSEQAGGYTF. CDR3 nucleotides: TGTGCCAGCAGTGAACAGGCCGGTGGCTACACCTTC.

The J gene is TRBJ1-1, the V gene TRBV7-9, with D perhaps matching TRBD1 (5 bases). Germline V gene lookup returns CDR1 SEHNR and CDR2 FQNEAQ (reference sequence). The V end lost 4 bases, the J end lost 4 bases, and 10 bases lay between the germline ends. This CDR3 region has 13 residues. CDR3 sequence reads: CASSSRGGTEAFF. CDR3 DNA: TGTGCCAGCAGCTCCCGGGGGGGCACTGAAGCTTTCTTT.

The chain joins TRBV7-2 to TRBJ2-3; 8 bases map to TRBD2. Trimming at V came to 7 bases and at J to 1 base, leaving 7 bases not matched to a gene. CDR1 SGHTA and CDR2 FQGNSA come from the germline V gene. The CDR3 consists of 15 residues. CDR3 nucleotides: TGTGCCAGCAAGGAATGGCGGGGGGGCACAGATACGCAGTATTTT. Protein: CASKEWRGGTDTQYF. Together with reference TRBV7-2 and TRBJ2-3, the CDR3 gives the full variable domain: GAGVSQSPSNKVTEKGKDVELRCDPISGHTALYWYRQSLGQGLEFLIYFQGNSAPDKSGLPSDRFSAERTGGSVSTLTIQRTQQEDSAVYLCASKEWRGGTDTQYFGPGTRLTVL.

In its sample, this clone was seen a few times. The chain carries TRBV6-5 and TRBJ2-5; no reliable D call. This CDR3 has 15 amino acids. The germline gives CDR1 MNHEY, CDR2 SVGAGI. Deletions cut 2 bases from V and 3 bases from J, with 13 bases between. CDR3 bases: TGTGCCAGCAGTTACCAGGATCCTTCTGAAGAGACCCAGTACTTC. Protein product: CASSYQDPSEETQYF.

This clone was seen only once. V usage is TRBV5-4 and J usage is TRBJ1-5, with 7 bases fitting TRBD1. Germline lookup yields CDR1 SGHNT and CDR2 YYREEE (reference sequence). This CDR3 region has 14 residues. Trimming at V came to 4 bases and at J to 2 bases, leaving 3 bases not matched to a gene. The CDR3 DNA reads as TGTGCCAGCAGCCTAGGGACAGGCAATCAGCCCCAGCATTTT. This sequence encodes CASSLGTGNQPQHF.

The table lists this clone with a few counts. CDR3 protein: CASTYAQNYEQYF. The CDR3 nucleotides read TGTGCCAGCACCTACGCACAGAACTACGAGCAGTACTTC. The chain carries TRBV6-6 and TRBJ2-7; no clear D gene. Germline CDR1 reads MNHNY; CDR2 reads SVGAGI (reference sequence). The CDR3 is 13 residues long. V was cut by 7 bases and J by 3 bases, with 13 bases left in between.

The chain uses TRBV5-4 and TRBJ1-4; D is possibly TRBD1 (6 bases). Trimming stripped 3 bases from V and 5 bases from J, with 14 bases between. In germline, CDR1 is SGHNT, CDR2 YYREEE (reference sequence). The CDR3 contains 15 residues. The CDR3 DNA sequence: TGTGCCAGCAGCTCATGGACAGATAAGAATGAAAAACTGTTTTTT. Translation: CASSSWTDKNEKLFF.

The gene calls are TRBV10-2 and TRBJ2-1, with 7 nucleotides matching TRBD2. Germline V gene lookup returns CDR1 WSHSY and CDR2 SAAADI. V shed 9 bases and J 4 bases; nucleotides not matched to a gene: 15. The CDR3 has 16 residues. The CDR3 region is CASYSPGLAVYNEQFF. CDR3 nucleotides: TGCGCCAGTTATTCCCCGGGGCTAGCGGTATACAATGAGCAGTTCTTC.

A few counts support this clone. The gene calls are TRBV5-1 and TRBJ1-2; TRBD1 matches 7 bases. Unmatched junction bases numbered 8, after V lost 4 bases and J lost 8 bases. This CDR3 has 13 amino acids. Per germline, CDR1 SGHRS and CDR2 YFSETQ. The CDR3 region has the DNA TGCGCCAGCAGCATTGACAGGGACTGGGGCTACACCTTC. As protein: CASSIDRDWGYTF.